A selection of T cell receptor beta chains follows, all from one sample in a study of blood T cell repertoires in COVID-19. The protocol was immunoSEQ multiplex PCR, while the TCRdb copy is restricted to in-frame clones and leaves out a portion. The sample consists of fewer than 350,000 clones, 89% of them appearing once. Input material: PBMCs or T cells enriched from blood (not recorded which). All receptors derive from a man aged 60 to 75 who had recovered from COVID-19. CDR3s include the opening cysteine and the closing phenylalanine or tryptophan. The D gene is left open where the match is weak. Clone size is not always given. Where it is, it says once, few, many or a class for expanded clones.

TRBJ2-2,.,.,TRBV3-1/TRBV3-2,CASSQSGFAGELFF,TGTGCCAGCAGCCAATCAGGGTTTGCCGGGGAGCTGTTTTTT
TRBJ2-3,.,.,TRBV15,CATSRDQTGLRTDTQYF,TGTGCCACCAGCAGAGACCAAACCGGACTCCGCACAGATACGCAGTATTTT
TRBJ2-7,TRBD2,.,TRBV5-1,CASSLATSGIGEQYF,TGCGCCAGCAGCTTGGCCACTAGCGGGATAGGCGAGCAGTACTTC
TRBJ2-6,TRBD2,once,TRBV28,CASREADSGANVLTF,TGTGCCAGCCGGGAGGCTGACTCTGGGGCCAACGTCCTGACTTTC
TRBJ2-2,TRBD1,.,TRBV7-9,CASSPPGQLNTGELFF,TGTGCCAGCAGCCCGCCGGGACAGCTTAACACCGGGGAGCTGTTTTTT
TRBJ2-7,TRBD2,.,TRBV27,CASSLAGSYEQYF,TGTGCCAGCAGCTTAGCGGGCTCCTACGAGCAGTACTTC
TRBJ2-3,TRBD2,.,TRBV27,CASSLAGGGTDTQYF,TGTGCCAGCAGCCTAGCGGGAGGGGGCACAGATACGCAGTATTTT
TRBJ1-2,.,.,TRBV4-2,CASSQWEEANYGYTF,TGTGCCAGCAGCCAATGGGAGGAAGCTAACTATGGCTACACCTTC
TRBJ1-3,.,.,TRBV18,CASSPPTGGNTIYF,TGTGCCAGCTCACCACCCACAGGGGGAAACACCATATATTTT
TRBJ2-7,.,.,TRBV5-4,CASSVPLGGEQYF,TGTGCCAGCAGCGTTCCTCTCGGGGGCGAGCAGTACTTC
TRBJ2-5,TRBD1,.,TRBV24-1,CATSEWTGPSETQYF,TGTGCCACCAGTGAGTGGACAGGGCCGTCAGAGACCCAGTACTTC
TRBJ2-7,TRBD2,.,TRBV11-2,CASSLVLTSGSPYEQYF,TGTGCCAGCAGCTTAGTTCTGACTAGCGGGAGCCCCTACGAGCAGTACTTC
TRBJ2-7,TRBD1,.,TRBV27,CASSLLGQGYEQYF,TGTGCCAGCAGTTTGCTGGGACAGGGCTACGAGCAGTACTTC
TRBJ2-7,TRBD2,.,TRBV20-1,CSASWTSALASGEQYF,TGCAGTGCTAGTTGGACTAGCGCTTTGGCGTCGGGTGAGCAGTACTTC